This T cell receptor beta chain was captured by sequencing in a study of PD-1 blockade in classical Hodgkin lymphoma. Looking at the study overall: Nivolumab 3 mg/kg was given intravenously every 2 weeks.

Here immunoSEQ multiplex PCR was the method, and the copy in TCRdb shows in-frame clones only, minus some. The profile covers 110,000 or so clones, with roughly 87% appearing a single time and about 20% taken by the ten largest. Autologous stem cell transplantation was followed by relapse in every patient, and brentuximab vedotin exposure varied. As regards this clone: Its antigen is still unknown.

Study-wide findings and caveats: When set against healthy donors, newly diagnosed patients were reported to show lower baseline TCR diversity. A significant rise in TCR diversity by C4D1 was seen for CD4+ but not CD8+ cells. Baseline diversity in complete responders resembled that of newly diagnosed patients.

The source material was peripheral blood mononuclear cells (PBMCs), sampled before the second cycle of nivolumab. This receptor was taken from a human donor with classical Hodgkin lymphoma.

The DNA of the CDR3 is TGTGCCAGCAGGCAAACAGAGACTAACTATGGCTACACCTTC. Its protein product is CASRQTETNYGYTF. The chain uses TRBV6-5 and TRBJ1-2; D gene unclear. The germline V gene has CDR1 MNHEY and CDR2 SVGAGI. The CDR3 is 14 residues long. Trimming took off 6 bases at V and 0 bases at J, with 11 bases between the two ends.